This T cell receptor (beta chain) was documented in a study of T cell responses to AZD1222 COVID-19 vaccine. By sample share, this clone is medium-sized. There are 14 residues in the CDR3. V was trimmed by 0 bases and J by 0 bases, leaving 6 bases between them. The germline CDR1 and CDR2 sequences are KGHSH and LQKENI. This table comes from immunoSEQ multiplex PCR, and its TCRdb copy is limited to in-frame clones, with some not included. The sample lists 65,000 to 95,000 clones, about 84% seen once, with approximately 22% in the top ten. This specimen was peripheral blood, taken on day 0 of AZD1222 vaccination. The receptor was isolated from an adult in good health. The chain has TRBV18 and TRBJ2-7; no clear D. The CDR3: CASSPPSLSYEQYF. CDR3 coding DNA: TGTGCCAGCTCACCACCCTCTCTCTCCTACGAGCAGTACTTC. Filled out from reference TRBV18 and TRBJ2-7, the complete variable domain reads NAGVMQNPRHLVRRRGQEARLRCSPMKGHSHVYWYRQLPEEGLKFMVYLQKENIIDESGMPKERFSAEFPKEGPSILRIQQVVRGDSAAYFCASSPPSLSYEQYFGPGTRLTVT.